A selection of T cell receptor beta chains follows, all from one sample in a study of CD8+ T cells in alopecia areata. Libraries were prepared by immunoSEQ multiplex PCR; TCRdb keeps only in-frame clonotypes and omits some of them. The repertoire holds about 180,000 clones, with approximately 50% as singletons. The material was CD8+ T cells sorted from blood, obtained at roughly week 52, from a patient treated with tofacitinib. These receptors came from a human donor with alopecia areata. Each CDR3 is given with its conserved first and last residue. D genes are given only for firm matches.

TRBV30 | - | CAWSALGGWETQYF
TRBV13 | - | CASTIRGSGYTF
TRBV13 | TRBD1 | CASSSGQGNSPLHF
TRBV11-2 | TRBD1 | CASSSGTGGYHEQYF
TRBV4-1 | - | CASSFNVGTEAFF
TRBV13 | - | CASSPTRTNEKLFF
TRBV5-6 | - | CASSPRYGYTF
TRBV7-2 | - | CASSFGTGETQYF
TRBV9 | - | CASSVGGRVPYEQYF
TRBV13 | - | CASSPGEGDEQFF
TRBV9 | TRBD1 | CASSVGGGDYNEQFF
TRBV11-2 | TRBD2 | CASRRLAGAYNEQFF
TRBV7-9 | - | CASSLAQRGAETQYF
TRBV25-1 | - | CASSEGRVWSPLHF
TRBV5-1 | - | CASTPSPESYEQYF
TRBV29-1 | - | CSVSTVNYGYTF
TRBV30 | - | CAWSVLQFQGTEAFF
TRBV5-1 | - | CASSLRELTDTQYF
TRBV15 | TRBD1 | CATRDRGTGNTIYF
TRBV7-2 | - | CASSPSGGNQPQHF
TRBV6-5 | - | CASSTEYNSPLHF
TRBV7-2 | - | CASSGGGRPPQHF
TRBV11-1 | - | CASSLVTGNTGELFF
TRBV10-3 | TRBD2 | CAISESKPLRGAEQYF
TRBV29-1 | TRBD1 | CSVAMDRGLEQYF
TRBV2 | TRBD1 | CASMGDSHQPQHF
TRBV5-4 | TRBD2 | CASSLAGGQETQYF
TRBV6-5 | - | CASSTDLEFNYGYTF
TRBV14 | TRBD1 | CASSQDVIGGTAFF
TRBV27 | - | CASSFDAAGEAFF
TRBV4-1 | - | CASSQEEEEAYEQYF
TRBV13 | - | CASSSTGTKEKTQYF
TRBV5-4 | - | CASSSTTGTYEQYF
TRBV7-2 | TRBD1 | CASSYGTGKNEKLFF
TRBV2 | - | CATVSREVNTEAFF
TRBV29-1 | - | CSVVGDTQYF
TRBV7-3 | - | CASSPRTDPKSGANVLTF
TRBV15 | - | CATSRVRSKGDEDEQFF
TRBV9 | TRBD1 | CASSVRDRGSYNSPLHF